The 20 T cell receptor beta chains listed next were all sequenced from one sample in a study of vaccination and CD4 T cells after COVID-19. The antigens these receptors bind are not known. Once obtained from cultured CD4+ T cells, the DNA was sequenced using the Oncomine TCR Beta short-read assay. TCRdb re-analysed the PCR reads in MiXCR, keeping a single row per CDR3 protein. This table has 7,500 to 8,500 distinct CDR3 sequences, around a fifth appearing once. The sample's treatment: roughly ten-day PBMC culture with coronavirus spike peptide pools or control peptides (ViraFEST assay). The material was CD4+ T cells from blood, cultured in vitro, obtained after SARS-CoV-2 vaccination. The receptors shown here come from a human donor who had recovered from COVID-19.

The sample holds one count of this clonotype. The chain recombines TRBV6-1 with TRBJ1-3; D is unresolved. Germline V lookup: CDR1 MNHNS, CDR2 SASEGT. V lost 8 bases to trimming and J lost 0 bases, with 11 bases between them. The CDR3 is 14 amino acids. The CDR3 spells CASPVVPSGNTIYF. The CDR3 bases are TGTGCCAGCCCCGTCGTGCCCTCTGGAAACACCATATATTTT.

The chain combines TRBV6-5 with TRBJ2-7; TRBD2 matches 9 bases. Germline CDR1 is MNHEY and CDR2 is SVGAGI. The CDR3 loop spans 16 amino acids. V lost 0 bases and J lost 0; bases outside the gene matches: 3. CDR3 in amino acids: CASSYSETSGSYEQYF. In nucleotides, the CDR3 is TGTGCCAGCAGTTACTCGGAGACTAGCGGCTCCTACGAGCAGTACTTC.

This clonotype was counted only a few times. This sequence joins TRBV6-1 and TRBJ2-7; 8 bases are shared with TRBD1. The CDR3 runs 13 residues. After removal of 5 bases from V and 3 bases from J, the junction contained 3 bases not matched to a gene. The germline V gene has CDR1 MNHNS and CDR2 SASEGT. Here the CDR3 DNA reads TGTGCCAGCAGTCCCGACAGGGGCTACGAGCAGTACTTC. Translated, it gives CASSPDRGYEQYF.

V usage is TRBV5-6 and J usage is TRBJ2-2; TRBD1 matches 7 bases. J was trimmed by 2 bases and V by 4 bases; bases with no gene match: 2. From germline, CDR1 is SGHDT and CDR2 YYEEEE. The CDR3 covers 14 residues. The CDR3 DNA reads TGTGCCAGCAGCGGGACAGCTAACACCGGGGAGCTGTTTTTT. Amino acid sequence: CASSGTANTGELFF.

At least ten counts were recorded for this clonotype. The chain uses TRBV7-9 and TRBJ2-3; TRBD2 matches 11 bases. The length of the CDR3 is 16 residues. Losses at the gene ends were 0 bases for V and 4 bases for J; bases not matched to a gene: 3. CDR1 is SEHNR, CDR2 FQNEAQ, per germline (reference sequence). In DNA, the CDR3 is TGTGCCAGCAGCTTAGCGGTTAGCGGGAGGGCAGATACGCAGTATTTT. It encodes CASSLAVSGRADTQYF.

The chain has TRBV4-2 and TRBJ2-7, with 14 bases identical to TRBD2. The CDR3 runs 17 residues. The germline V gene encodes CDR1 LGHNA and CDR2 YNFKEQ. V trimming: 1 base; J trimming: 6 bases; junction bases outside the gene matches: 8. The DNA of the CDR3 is TGTGCCAGCAGCCAAGGCGTGGGACTAGCGGGAGCGGGCGAGCAGTACTTC. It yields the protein CASSQGVGLAGAGEQYF.

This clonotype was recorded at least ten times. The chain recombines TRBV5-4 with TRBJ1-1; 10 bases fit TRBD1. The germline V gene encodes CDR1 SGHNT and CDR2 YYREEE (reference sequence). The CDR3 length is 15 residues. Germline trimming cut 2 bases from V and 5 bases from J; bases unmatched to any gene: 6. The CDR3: CASSLPGTGVTEAFF. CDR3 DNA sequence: TGTGCCAGCAGCTTACCCGGGACAGGGGTAACTGAAGCTTTCTTT.

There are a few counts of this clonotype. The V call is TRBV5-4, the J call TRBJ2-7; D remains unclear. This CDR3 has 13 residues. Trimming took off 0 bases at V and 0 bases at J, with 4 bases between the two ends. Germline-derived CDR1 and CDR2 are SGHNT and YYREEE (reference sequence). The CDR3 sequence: CASSLGSSYEQYF. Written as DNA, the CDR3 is TGTGCCAGCAGCTTGGGGAGCTCCTACGAGCAGTACTTC.

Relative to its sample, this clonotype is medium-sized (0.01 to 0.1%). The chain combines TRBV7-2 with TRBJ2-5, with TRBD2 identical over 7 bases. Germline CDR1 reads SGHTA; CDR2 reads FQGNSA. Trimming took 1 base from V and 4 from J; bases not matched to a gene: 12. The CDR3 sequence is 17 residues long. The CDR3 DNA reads TGTGCCAGCAGCTTAGGGTGGGTGGCGGGAGTGAGAGAGACCCAGTACTTC. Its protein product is CASSLGWVAGVRETQYF. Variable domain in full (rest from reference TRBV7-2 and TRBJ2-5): GAGVSQSPSNKVTEKGKDVELRCDPISGHTALYWYRQSLGQGLEFLIYFQGNSAPDKSGLPSDRFSAERTGGSVSTLTIQRTQQEDSAVYLCASSLGWVAGVRETQYFGPGTRLLVL.

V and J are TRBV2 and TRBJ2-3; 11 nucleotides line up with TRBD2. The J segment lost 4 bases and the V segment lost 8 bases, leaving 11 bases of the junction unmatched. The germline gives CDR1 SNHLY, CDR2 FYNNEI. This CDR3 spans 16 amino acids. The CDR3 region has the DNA TGTGCCAGCCACTCACTCCCGGGACTAGCGGCAGATACGCAGTATTTT. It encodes CASHSLPGLAADTQYF.

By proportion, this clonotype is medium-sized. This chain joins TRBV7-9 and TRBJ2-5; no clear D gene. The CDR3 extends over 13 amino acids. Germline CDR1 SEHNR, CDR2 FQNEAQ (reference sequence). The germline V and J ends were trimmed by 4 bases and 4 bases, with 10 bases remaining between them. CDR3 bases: TGTGCCAGCAGCTATCTTGACGGAGAGACCCAGTACTTC. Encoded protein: CASSYLDGETQYF.

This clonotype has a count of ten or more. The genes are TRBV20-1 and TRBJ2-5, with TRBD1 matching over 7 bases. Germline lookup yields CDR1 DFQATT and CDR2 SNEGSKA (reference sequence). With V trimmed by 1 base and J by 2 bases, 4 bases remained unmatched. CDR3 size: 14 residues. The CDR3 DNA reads TGCAGTGCTAGAGGAGGGACAGAACAAGAGACCCAGTACTTC. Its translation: CSARGGTEQETQYF.

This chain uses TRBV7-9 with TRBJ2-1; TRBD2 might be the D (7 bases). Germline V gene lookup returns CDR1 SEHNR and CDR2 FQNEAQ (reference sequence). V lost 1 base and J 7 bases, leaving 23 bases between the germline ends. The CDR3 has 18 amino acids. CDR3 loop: CASSLGRRGPPQANEQFF. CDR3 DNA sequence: TGTGCCAGCAGCTTAGGTCGGCGGGGGCCTCCCCAGGCGAATGAGCAGTTCTTC.

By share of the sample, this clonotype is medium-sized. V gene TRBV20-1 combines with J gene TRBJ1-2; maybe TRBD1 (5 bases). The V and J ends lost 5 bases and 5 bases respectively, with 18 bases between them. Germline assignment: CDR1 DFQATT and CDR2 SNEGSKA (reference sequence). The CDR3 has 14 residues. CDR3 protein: CSAGGELAVYGYTF. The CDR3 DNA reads TGCAGTGCTGGGGGGGAATTAGCCGTGTATGGCTACACCTTC.

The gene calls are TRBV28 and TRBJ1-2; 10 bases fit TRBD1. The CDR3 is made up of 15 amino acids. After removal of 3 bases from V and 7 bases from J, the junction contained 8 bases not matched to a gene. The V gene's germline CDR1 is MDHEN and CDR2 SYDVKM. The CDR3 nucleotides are TGTGCCAGCAGTTTCCCTGACAGGGGGCGGAGTGGCTACACCTTC. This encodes CASSFPDRGRSGYTF.

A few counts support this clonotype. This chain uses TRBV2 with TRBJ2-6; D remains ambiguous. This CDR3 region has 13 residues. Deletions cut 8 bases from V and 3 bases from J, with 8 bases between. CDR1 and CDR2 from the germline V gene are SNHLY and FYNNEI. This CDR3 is CASRQGGANVLTF. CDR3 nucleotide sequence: TGTGCCAGCCGTCAAGGTGGGGCCAACGTCCTGACTTTC.

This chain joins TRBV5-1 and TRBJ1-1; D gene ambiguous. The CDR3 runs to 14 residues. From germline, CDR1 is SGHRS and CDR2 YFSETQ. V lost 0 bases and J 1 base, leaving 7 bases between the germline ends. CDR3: CASSLAPGNTEAFF. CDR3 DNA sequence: TGCGCCAGCAGCTTGGCGCCCGGGAACACTGAAGCTTTCTTT.

The CDR3 DNA is TGTGCCAGCAGCGCCTCCGGGACGCTTGGGCCCCTCCACTTT. Amino acid sequence: CASSASGTLGPLHF. This chain links TRBV12-3 or TRBV12-4 with TRBJ1-6, with a possible D match to TRBD1 (5 bases). With 6 bases removed from V and 13 bases from J, the gap between germline ends came to 19 bases. The CDR3 has 14 amino acids.

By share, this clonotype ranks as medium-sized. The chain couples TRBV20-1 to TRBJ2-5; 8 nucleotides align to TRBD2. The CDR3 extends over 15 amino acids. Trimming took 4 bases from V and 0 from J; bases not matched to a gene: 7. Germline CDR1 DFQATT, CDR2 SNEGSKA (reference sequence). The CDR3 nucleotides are TGCAGTGCTACTACGGGGGGGGACTACCAAGAGACCCAGTACTTC. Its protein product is CSATTGGDYQETQYF.

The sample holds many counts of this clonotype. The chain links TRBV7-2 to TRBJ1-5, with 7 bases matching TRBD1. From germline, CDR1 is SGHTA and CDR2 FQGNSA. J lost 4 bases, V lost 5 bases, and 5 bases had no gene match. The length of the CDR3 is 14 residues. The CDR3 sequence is CASSHDRVNQPQHF. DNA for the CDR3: TGTGCCAGCAGCCACGACAGGGTAAATCAGCCCCAGCATTTT. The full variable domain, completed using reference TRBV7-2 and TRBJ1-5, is GAGVSQSPSNKVTEKGKDVELRCDPISGHTALYWYRQSLGQGLEFLIYFQGNSAPDKSGLPSDRFSAERTGGSVSTLTIQRTQQEDSAVYLCASSHDRVNQPQHFGDGTRLSIL.